Shown below are 30 T cell receptor beta chains from a single sample sequenced in a study of blood T cell repertoires in COVID-19. Profiled with immunoSEQ multiplex PCR; TCRdb holds only in-frame clones, not every one. The sample includes roughly 63,000 clones, approximately 90% of them seen just once. Sequencing used peripheral blood. All receptors derive from a man in his fifties or sixties with acute or convalescent COVID-19.

This chain joins TRBV27 and TRBJ2-1; 9 bases are shared with TRBD1. The germline V gene has CDR1 MNHEY and CDR2 SMNVEV (reference sequence). CDR3 size: 15 residues. The junction had 17 bases not matched to a gene; V was cut back by 5 bases and J by 15 bases. Here the CDR3 DNA reads TGTGCCAGCAGTACAACCCCCCGGGACAGGGCCCTTCTGTTCTTC. It translates to CASSTTPRDRALLFF.

This chain links TRBV20-1 with TRBJ1-5; D is possibly TRBD1 (5 bases). The CDR3 is made up of 13 amino acids. V lost 3 bases and J lost 5, with 11 bases in between. Germline CDR1 and CDR2: DFQATT and SNEGSKA (reference sequence). The CDR3 DNA follows: TGCAGTGCTAGTGTTGGGGACTATCAGCCCCAGCATTTT. It specifies CSASVGDYQPQHF.

The CDR3 is CASSQDLGPGSSYNEQFF. For the CDR3, the DNA is TGTGCCAGCAGCCAAGATTTGGGTCCCGGGAGCTCCTACAATGAGCAGTTCTTC. The chain uses TRBV14 and TRBJ2-1, with a tentative D call TRBD2 (6 bases). Trimming stripped 0 bases from V and 0 bases from J, with 15 bases between. CDR3 size: 18 residues. CDR1 is SGHDN and CDR2 is FVKESK in the germline V gene.

The gene calls are TRBV12-3 or TRBV12-4 and TRBJ2-5, with a tentative D call TRBD1 (6 bases). V shed 7 bases and J shed 4 bases, with 13 bases lying between them. CDR3 length: 13 amino acids. Here the CDR3 reads CASKLQGRETQYF. The DNA of the CDR3 is TGTGCCAGCAAACTACAGGGTCGAGAGACCCAGTACTTC.

The rearrangement joins TRBV6-2 or TRBV6-3 to TRBJ1-2; a weak D match, TRBD1 (5 bases). V shed 5 bases and J shed 6 bases, with 16 bases lying between them. Germline assignment: CDR1 MNHEY and CDR2 SVGEGT. The CDR3 consists of 14 residues. CDR3 loop: CASSDARGGNGYTF. CDR3 bases: TGTGCCAGCAGTGACGCACGGGGGGGAAATGGCTACACCTTC.

This chain uses TRBV10-2 with TRBJ2-7; TRBD2 aligns across 9 bases. In germline, CDR1 is WSHSY, CDR2 SAAADI. V lost 8 bases and J lost 4; bases outside the gene matches: 9. The CDR3 has 14 amino acids. Written as DNA, the CDR3 is TGCGCCAGCTTCATCGGGACTAGCACTTACGAGCAGTACTTC. Its translation is CASFIGTSTYEQYF.

This sequence joins TRBV15 and TRBJ2-3; TRBD1 matches at 7 bases. V lost 2 bases to trimming and J lost 3 bases; unmatched junction nucleotides: 8. CDR1 and CDR2 (germline): LNHNV, YYDKDF (reference sequence). The length of the CDR3 is 16 residues. The CDR3 DNA reads TGTGCCACCAGCAGATCCGACAGGGCGGAGACAGATACGCAGTATTTT. Protein: CATSRSDRAETDTQYF.

This chain's CDR3 is CASSFSGTSGLPLGYEQYF. The CDR3 bases are TGTGCCAGCAGCTTTTCCGGGACTAGCGGGTTACCACTTGGGTACGAGCAGTACTTC. V is TRBV7-6 and J is TRBJ2-7; 12 positions agree with TRBD2. Germline assignment: CDR1 SGHVS and CDR2 FNYEAQ. With V trimmed by 3 bases and J by 4 bases, 16 bases remained unmatched. The CDR3 is made up of 19 amino acids.

The sample holds one count of this clone. The chain has TRBV7-6 and TRBJ1-1; D may be TRBD1 (5 bases). The germline gives CDR1 SGHVS, CDR2 FNYEAQ. This CDR3 has 16 residues. Trimming shortened V by 5 bases and J by 5 bases, and 21 bases separated the two germline ends. The CDR3 bases are TGTGCCAGCAGCGCCACGAGGGAGGGGCGAGGTACTGAAGCTTTCTTT. Translating it yields CASSATREGRGTEAFF.

The rearrangement links TRBV7-9 to TRBJ2-1; TRBD1 matches 11 bases. V trimming: 5 bases; J trimming: 4 bases; junction bases outside the gene matches: 4. Germline-derived CDR1 and CDR2 are SEHNR and FQNEAQ (reference sequence). This CDR3 region has 15 residues. CDR3 nucleotides: TGTGCCAGCAGCAAGGACAGGGGGCTTTACAATGAGCAGTTCTTC. Amino acids: CASSKDRGLYNEQFF.

V and J are TRBV6-5 and TRBJ1-2; a possible D gene is TRBD1 (5 bases). In germline, CDR1 is MNHEY, CDR2 SVGAGI. V lost 7 bases, J lost 6 bases, and 15 bases lay in between. The CDR3 is 13 amino acids. CDR3 bases: TGTGCCAGCAATGCGCAGGGCATTCATGGCTACACCTTC. Residues: CASNAQGIHGYTF.

The V and J genes are TRBV5-6 and TRBJ1-1; a possible D gene is TRBD1 (6 bases). Germline assignment: CDR1 SGHDT and CDR2 YYEEEE. The V end was cut by 7 bases, the J end by 6 bases, with 19 bases between. This CDR3 spans 14 amino acids. CDR3 region: CASGNIGGKAEAFF. CDR3 DNA: TGTGCCAGCGGCAACATAGGGGGTAAGGCTGAAGCTTTCTTT. The full variable domain, its missing parts supplied by reference TRBV5-6 and TRBJ1-1, is DAGVTQSPTHLIKTRGQQVTLRCSPKSGHDTVSWYQQALGQGPQFIFQYYEEEERQRGNFPDRFSGHQFPNYSSELNVNALLLGDSALYLCASGNIGGKAEAFFGQGTRLTVV.

The CDR3 here is CASSQDLTAGGYGYTF. For the CDR3, the DNA is TGCGCCAGCAGCCAAGACTTGACCGCGGGGGGCTATGGCTACACCTTC. V and J are TRBV4-3 and TRBJ1-2, with D possibly TRBD1 on 5 matching bases. Trimming shortened V by 0 bases and J by 4 bases, and 15 bases separated the two germline ends. CDR1 LGHNA and CDR2 YSLEER come from the germline V gene. This CDR3 contains 16 residues.

There are a few counts of this clone. The J gene is TRBJ1-2, the V gene TRBV5-1, with D hard to call. CDR1 is SGHRS, CDR2 YFSETQ, per germline. This CDR3 is built from 12 residues. V lost 2 bases and J lost 3, with 5 bases in between. The CDR3 coding sequence is TGCGCCAGCAGCTTCAGTTACTATGGCTACACCTTC. Protein sequence: CASSFSYYGYTF. Full variable domain (missing parts from reference TRBV5-1 and TRBJ1-2): KAGVTQTPRYLIKTRGQQVTLSCSPISGHRSVSWYQQTPGQGLQFLFEYFSETQRNKGNFPGRFSGRQFSNSRSEMNVSTLELGDSALYLCASSFSYYGYTFGSGTRLTVV.

This clone was detected only a few times. Other DNA sequences in this specimen translate into the identical CDR3. The CDR3: CASSARTGRNSPLHF. CDR3 nucleotide sequence: TGTGCCAGCAGCGCCCGGACAGGGAGGAATTCACCCCTCCACTTT. V gene TRBV9 combines with J gene TRBJ1-6; 8 bases are a match to TRBD1. V lost 3 bases to trimming and J lost 7 bases; unmatched junction nucleotides: 6. The CDR3 consists of 15 residues. The germline V gene encodes CDR1 SGDLS and CDR2 YYNGEE.

The rearrangement joins TRBV5-1 to TRBJ1-1; D is undetermined. Trimming stripped 0 bases from V and 0 bases from J, with 6 bases between. The CDR3 spans 14 residues. Germline V gene sequence: CDR1 SGHRS, CDR2 YFSETQ. CDR3 sequence reads: CASSLAVLNTEAFF. The CDR3 region has the DNA TGCGCCAGCAGCTTGGCCGTATTGAACACTGAAGCTTTCTTT.

This chain joins TRBV10-2 and TRBJ1-1, with D possibly TRBD1 on 5 matching bases. Germline V lookup: CDR1 WSHSY, CDR2 SAAADI. Trimming took 4 bases from V and 1 from J, leaving 13 bases between them. This CDR3 comprises 15 residues. The CDR3 bases are TGCGCCAGCAGTGTAGGATTCGGGGGGAACACTGAAGCTTTCTTT. It codes for CASSVGFGGNTEAFF.

This clone is a singleton in its sample. The genes are TRBV24-1 and TRBJ2-5, with 7 bases identical to TRBD2. The V gene end was trimmed by 2 bases and the J gene end by 4 bases; junction bases not matched to a gene: 3. Germline CDR1 KGHDR, CDR2 SFDVKD. The CDR3 is 14 residues long. The CDR3 nucleotides are TGTGCCACCAGTGATTCTAGCGGACTAGAGACCCAGTACTTC. Amino acids: CATSDSSGLETQYF.

This clone was counted a few times. The chain couples TRBV27 to TRBJ2-5, with D possibly matching TRBD1 (5 bases). The germline V gene encodes CDR1 MNHEY and CDR2 SMNVEV (reference sequence). V dropped 10 bases and J dropped 2 bases, with 20 bases sitting between them. This CDR3 spans 15 amino acids. The CDR3, as DNA: TGTGCCACCAAGATCATAGGGGCCCGTCAAGAGACCCAGTACTTC. Translating gives CATKIIGARQETQYF.

This clone was observed a single time. The chain carries TRBV5-6 and TRBJ1-4; D is uncertain. The germline CDR1 and CDR2 sequences are SGHDT and YYEEEE. CDR3 length: 13 residues. The V end was cut by 1 base, the J end by 7 bases, with 8 bases between. This CDR3 is CASSLTGLEKLFF. The CDR3 DNA is TGTGCCAGCAGCTTGACTGGTCTTGAAAAACTGTTTTTT. The entire variable domain, with the rest obtained from reference TRBV5-6 and TRBJ1-4, is as follows: DAGVTQSPTHLIKTRGQQVTLRCSPKSGHDTVSWYQQALGQGPQFIFQYYEEEERQRGNFPDRFSGHQFPNYSSELNVNALLLGDSALYLCASSLTGLEKLFFGSGTQLSVL.

The chain links TRBV19 to TRBJ2-3; 10 nucleotides match TRBD2. The J segment lost 4 bases and the V segment lost 3 bases, leaving 10 bases of the junction unmatched. From germline, CDR1 is LNHDA and CDR2 SQIVND (reference sequence). The length of the CDR3 is 17 residues. The DNA of the CDR3 is TGTGCCAGTAGTATTAACGGGCCTAGCGGGAGTTCAGATACGCAGTATTTT. It codes for CASSINGPSGSSDTQYF.

In its sample, this clone was seen a few times. This sequence joins TRBV5-4 and TRBJ1-5; the D gene is possibly TRBD1 (6 bases). V lost 5 bases and J lost 3, with 12 bases in between. Germline V lookup: CDR1 SGHNT, CDR2 YYREEE (reference sequence). This CDR3 contains 14 residues. The CDR3 spells CASSFQGNNQPQHF. CDR3 sequence (DNA): TGTGCCAGCAGTTTCCAGGGGAACAATCAGCCCCAGCATTTT.

The gene calls are TRBV6-5 and TRBJ2-7, with D maybe TRBD1 (5 bases). The CDR3 is made up of 14 amino acids. Trimming stripped 1 base from V and 5 bases from J, with 12 bases between. Germline-derived CDR1 and CDR2 are MNHEY and SVGAGI. In nucleotides, the CDR3 is TGTGCCAGCAGTTACTACACCACAGGCCACGAGCAGTACTTC. It encodes CASSYYTTGHEQYF.

The chain joins TRBV10-3 to TRBJ2-5; 9 nucleotides line up with TRBD1. The CDR3 is 14 amino acids. Germline CDR1 is ENHRY and CDR2 is SYGVKD. V shed 4 bases and J 5 bases; nucleotides not matched to a gene: 5. The CDR3 reads CAISGGQGYETQYF. In DNA, the CDR3 is TGTGCCATCAGTGGAGGACAGGGGTATGAGACCCAGTACTTC.

There are a few counts of this clone. Other DNA sequences in this sample translate to the same CDR3. This chain links TRBV18 with TRBJ2-5; TRBD1 is a possible D gene (5 bases). Trimming stripped 3 bases from V and 5 bases from J, with 10 bases between. Germline V gives CDR1 KGHSH, CDR2 LQKENI. This CDR3 comprises 13 residues. Here the CDR3 DNA reads TGTGCCAGCTCACCCGGCAGGGCCGAGACCCAGTACTTC. As protein: CASSPGRAETQYF.

The V call is TRBV6-5, the J call TRBJ2-7, with 7 bases identical to TRBD1. V trimming: 7 bases; J trimming: 1 base; junction bases outside the gene matches: 4. Looked up from germline, CDR1 is MNHEY and CDR2 is SVGAGI. The CDR3 totals 13 residues. CDR3 amino acids: CASKGDRSYEQYF. CDR3 nucleotide sequence: TGTGCCAGCAAAGGGGACAGATCCTACGAGCAGTACTTC.

CDR3 DNA sequence: TGCGCCAGCAGCTCCGCCTACGAGCAGTACTTC. Its protein product is CASSSAYEQYF. V usage is TRBV5-1 and J usage is TRBJ2-7; the D is unclear. V lost 3 bases and J lost 2, with 3 bases in between. CDR1 is SGHRS, CDR2 YFSETQ, per germline. The CDR3 contains 11 residues.

The V gene is TRBV27, the J gene TRBJ1-5; 7 bases fit TRBD1. CDR3 length equals 14 residues. Looked up from germline, CDR1 is MNHEY and CDR2 is SMNVEV (reference sequence). J gave up 2 bases and V 6 bases, and 4 bases lay outside the gene matches. CDR3 sequence: CASRPDRGNQPQHF. The CDR3 DNA is TGTGCCAGCAGACCCGACAGGGGCAATCAGCCCCAGCATTTT.

The V call is TRBV27, the J call TRBJ2-1; 8 bases are shared with TRBD2. Per germline, CDR1 MNHEY and CDR2 SMNVEV (reference sequence). The V and J ends lost 5 bases and 0 bases, in that order; junction bases with no gene match: 27. CDR3 size: 23 residues. This CDR3 reads CASSPRSRLGREVPRSSYNEQFF. The CDR3 nucleotides are TGTGCCAGCAGTCCAAGGTCTCGGCTAGGGCGGGAGGTTCCTAGGAGCTCCTACAATGAGCAGTTCTTC.

The chain carries TRBV30 and TRBJ1-3, with 8 bases aligning to TRBD1. Trimming cost V 6 bases and J 0 bases; bases outside gene matches: 1. CDR1 is GTSNPN, CDR2 SVGIG, per germline (reference sequence). This CDR3 contains 13 residues. CDR3 bases: TGTGCCTGCGGACAGGGCTCTGGAAACACCATATATTTT. Amino acids: CACGQGSGNTIYF.